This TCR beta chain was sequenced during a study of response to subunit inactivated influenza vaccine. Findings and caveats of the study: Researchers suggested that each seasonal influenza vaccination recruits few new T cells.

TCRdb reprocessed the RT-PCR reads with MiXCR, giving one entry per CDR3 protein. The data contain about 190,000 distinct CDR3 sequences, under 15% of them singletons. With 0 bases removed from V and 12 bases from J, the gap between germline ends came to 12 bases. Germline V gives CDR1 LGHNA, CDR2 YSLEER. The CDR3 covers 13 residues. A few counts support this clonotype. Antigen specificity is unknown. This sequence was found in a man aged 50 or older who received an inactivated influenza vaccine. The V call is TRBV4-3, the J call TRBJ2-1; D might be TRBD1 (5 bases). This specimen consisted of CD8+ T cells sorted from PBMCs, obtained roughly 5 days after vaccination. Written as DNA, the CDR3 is TGCGCCAGCAGCCAAGATCAGGGTTGGGGGCAGTTCTTC. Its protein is CASSQDQGWGQFF.